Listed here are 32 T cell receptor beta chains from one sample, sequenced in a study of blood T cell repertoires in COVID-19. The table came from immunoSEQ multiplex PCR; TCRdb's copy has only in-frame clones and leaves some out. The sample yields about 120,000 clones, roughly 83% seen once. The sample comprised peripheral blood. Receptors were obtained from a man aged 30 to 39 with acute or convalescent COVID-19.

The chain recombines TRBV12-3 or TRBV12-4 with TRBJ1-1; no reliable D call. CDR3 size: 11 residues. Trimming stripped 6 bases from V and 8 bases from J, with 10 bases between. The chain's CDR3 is CASSPGREAFF. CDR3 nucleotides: TGTGCCAGCAGCCCTGGCAGGGAAGCTTTCTTT.

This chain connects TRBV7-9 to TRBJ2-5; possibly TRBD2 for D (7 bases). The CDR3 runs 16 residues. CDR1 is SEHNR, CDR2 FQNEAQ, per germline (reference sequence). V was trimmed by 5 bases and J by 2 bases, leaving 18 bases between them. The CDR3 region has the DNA TGTGCCAGCAGCATATCGAACGGGGGGCTTCAAGAGACCCAGTACTTC. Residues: CASSISNGGLQETQYF.

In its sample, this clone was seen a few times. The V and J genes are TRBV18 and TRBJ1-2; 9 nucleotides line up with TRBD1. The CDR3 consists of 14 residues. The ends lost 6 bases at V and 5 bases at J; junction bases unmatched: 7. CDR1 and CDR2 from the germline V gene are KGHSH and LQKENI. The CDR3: CASSPGTGSYGYTF. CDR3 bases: TGTGCCAGCTCCCCTGGGACAGGGTCTTATGGCTACACCTTC.

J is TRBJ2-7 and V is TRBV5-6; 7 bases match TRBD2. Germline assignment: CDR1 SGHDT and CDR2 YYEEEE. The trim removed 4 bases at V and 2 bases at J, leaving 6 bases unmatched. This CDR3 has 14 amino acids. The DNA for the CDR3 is TGTGCCAGCAGCCCCATTCGGGGGGCCTACGAGCAGTACTTC. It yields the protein CASSPIRGAYEQYF.

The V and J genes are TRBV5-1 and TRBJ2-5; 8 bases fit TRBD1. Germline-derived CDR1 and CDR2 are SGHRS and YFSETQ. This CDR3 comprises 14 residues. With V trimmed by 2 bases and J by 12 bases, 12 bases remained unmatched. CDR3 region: CASSFGQGEETKYF. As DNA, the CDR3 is TGCGCCAGCAGCTTCGGACAGGGTGAAGAGACGAAGTACTTC.

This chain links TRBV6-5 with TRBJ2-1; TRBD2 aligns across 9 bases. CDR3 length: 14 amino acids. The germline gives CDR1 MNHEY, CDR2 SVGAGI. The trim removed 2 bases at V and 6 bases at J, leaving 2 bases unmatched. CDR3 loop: CASSYGGGANEQFF. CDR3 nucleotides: TGTGCCAGCAGTTACGGCGGGGGGGCCAATGAGCAGTTCTTC.

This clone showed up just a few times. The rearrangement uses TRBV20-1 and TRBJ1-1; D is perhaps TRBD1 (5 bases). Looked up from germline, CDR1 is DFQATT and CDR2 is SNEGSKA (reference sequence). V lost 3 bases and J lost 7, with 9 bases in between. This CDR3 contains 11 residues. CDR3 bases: TGCAGTGCTAGGCGGGGCCTTGAAGCTTTCTTT. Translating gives CSARRGLEAFF.

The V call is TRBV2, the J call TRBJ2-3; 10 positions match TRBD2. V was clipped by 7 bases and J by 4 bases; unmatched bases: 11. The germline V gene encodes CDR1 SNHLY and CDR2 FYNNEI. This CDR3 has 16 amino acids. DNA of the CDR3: TGTGCCAGCACAAGCAGCCAGGGGACTAGCGCAGATACGCAGTATTTT. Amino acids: CASTSSQGTSADTQYF.

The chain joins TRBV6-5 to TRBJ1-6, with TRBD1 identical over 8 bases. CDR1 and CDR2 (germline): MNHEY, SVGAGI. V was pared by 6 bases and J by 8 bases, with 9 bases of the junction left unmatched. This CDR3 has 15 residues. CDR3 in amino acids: CASSPWTGLDSPLHF. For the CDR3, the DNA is TGTGCCAGCAGCCCGTGGACAGGGCTCGATTCACCCCTCCACTTT.

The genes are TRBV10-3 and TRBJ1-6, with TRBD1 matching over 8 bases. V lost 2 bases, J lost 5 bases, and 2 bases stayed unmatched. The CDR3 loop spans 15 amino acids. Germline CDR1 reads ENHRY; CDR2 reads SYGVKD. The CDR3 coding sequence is TGTGCCATCAGTGAGCACAGGGGGAATAATTCACCCCTCCACTTT. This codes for CAISEHRGNNSPLHF.

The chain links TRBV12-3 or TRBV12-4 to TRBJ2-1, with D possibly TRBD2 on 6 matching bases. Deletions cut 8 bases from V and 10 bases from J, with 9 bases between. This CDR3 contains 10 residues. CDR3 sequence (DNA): TGTGCCAGCGCCGCGGGGGAGCAGTTCTTC. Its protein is CASAAGEQFF.

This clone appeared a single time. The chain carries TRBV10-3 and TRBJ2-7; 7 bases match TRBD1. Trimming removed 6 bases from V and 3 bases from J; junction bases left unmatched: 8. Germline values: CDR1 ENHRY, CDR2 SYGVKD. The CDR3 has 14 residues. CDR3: CAISPGQFNYEQYV. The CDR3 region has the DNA TGTGCCATCAGCCCGGGACAGTTTAACTACGAGCAGTACGTC.

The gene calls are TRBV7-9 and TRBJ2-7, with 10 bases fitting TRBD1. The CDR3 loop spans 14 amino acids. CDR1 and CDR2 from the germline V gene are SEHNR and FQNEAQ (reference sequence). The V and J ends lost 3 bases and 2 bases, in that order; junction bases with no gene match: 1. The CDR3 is CASSFGTGAYEQYF. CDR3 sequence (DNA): TGTGCCAGCAGCTTTGGGACAGGGGCCTACGAGCAGTACTTC.

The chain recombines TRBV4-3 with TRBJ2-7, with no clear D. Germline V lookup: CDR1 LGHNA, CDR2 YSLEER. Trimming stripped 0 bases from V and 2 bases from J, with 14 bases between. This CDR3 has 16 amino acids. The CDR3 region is CASSQEAAPSPYEQYF. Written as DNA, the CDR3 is TGCGCCAGCAGCCAAGAGGCGGCGCCGTCCCCCTACGAGCAGTACTTC.

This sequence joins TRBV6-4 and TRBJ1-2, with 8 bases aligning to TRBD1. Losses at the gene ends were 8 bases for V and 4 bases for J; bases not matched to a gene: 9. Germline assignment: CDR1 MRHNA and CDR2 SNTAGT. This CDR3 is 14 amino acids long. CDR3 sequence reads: CASGKFRGPYGYTF. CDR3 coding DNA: TGTGCCAGCGGTAAGTTCAGGGGGCCCTATGGCTACACCTTC.

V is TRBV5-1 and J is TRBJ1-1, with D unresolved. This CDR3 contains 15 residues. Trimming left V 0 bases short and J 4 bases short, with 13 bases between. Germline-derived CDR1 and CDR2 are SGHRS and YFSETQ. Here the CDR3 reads CASSLDGPGSTEAFF. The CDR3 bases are TGCGCCAGCAGCTTGGACGGGCCGGGGAGCACTGAAGCTTTCTTT.

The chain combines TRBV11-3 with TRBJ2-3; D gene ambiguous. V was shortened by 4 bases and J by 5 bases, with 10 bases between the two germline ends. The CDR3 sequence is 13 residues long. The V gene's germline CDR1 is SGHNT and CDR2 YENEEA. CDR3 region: CASSYMPGDTQYF. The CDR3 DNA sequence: TGTGCCAGCAGCTACATGCCAGGAGATACGCAGTATTTT.

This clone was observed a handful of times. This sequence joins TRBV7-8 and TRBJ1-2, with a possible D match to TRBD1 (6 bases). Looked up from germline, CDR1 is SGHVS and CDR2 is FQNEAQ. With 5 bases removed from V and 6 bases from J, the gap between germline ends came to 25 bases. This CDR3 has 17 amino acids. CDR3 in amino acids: CASSGGNLQGYKDGYTF. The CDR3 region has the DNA TGTGCCAGCAGCGGCGGAAACTTACAGGGATATAAGGATGGCTACACCTTC.

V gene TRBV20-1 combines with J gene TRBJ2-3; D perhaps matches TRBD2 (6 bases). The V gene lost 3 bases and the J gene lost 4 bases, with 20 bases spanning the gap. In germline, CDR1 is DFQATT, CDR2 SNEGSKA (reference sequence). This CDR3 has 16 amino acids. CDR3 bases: TGCAGTGCTAGTTTTCCGGGAGTAAGTTTGCCAGATACGCAGTATTTT. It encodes CSASFPGVSLPDTQYF.

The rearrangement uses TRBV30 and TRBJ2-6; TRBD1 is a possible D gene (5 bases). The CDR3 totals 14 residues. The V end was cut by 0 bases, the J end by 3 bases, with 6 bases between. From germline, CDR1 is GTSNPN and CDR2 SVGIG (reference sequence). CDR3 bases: TGTGCCTGGAGTGTAGGGGATGGGGCCAACGTCCTGACTTTC. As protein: CAWSVGDGANVLTF.

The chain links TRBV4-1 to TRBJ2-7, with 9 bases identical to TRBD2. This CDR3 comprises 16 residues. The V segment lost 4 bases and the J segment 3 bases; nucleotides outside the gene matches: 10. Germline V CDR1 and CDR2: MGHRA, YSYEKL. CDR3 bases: TGCGCCAGCAGCCCTTCAAGACTAGCGGATTACTACGAGCAGTACTTC. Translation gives CASSPSRLADYYEQYF.

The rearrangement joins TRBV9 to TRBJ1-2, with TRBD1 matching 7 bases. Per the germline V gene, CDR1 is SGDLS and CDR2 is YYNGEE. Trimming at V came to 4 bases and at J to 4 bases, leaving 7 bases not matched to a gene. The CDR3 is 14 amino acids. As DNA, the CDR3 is TGTGCCAGCAGCCCCGGGACAGAGCCCTATGGCTACACCTTC. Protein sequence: CASSPGTEPYGYTF.

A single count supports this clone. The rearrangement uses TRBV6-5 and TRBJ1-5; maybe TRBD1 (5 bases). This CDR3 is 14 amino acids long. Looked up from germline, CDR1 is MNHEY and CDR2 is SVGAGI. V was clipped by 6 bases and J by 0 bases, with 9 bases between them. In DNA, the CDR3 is TGTGCCAGCAGGACAGCCTATAGCAATCAGCCCCAGCATTTT. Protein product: CASRTAYSNQPQHF.

The CDR3 region has the DNA TGTGCCAGCAGTGCCGGGACAGGCTCTGGAAACACCATATATTTT. Translating gives CASSAGTGSGNTIYF. The rearrangement joins TRBV28 to TRBJ1-3, with TRBD1 identical over 8 bases. This CDR3 has 15 amino acids. The germline CDR1 and CDR2 sequences are MDHEN and SYDVKM. Unmatched junction bases numbered 3, after V lost 5 bases and J lost 0 bases.

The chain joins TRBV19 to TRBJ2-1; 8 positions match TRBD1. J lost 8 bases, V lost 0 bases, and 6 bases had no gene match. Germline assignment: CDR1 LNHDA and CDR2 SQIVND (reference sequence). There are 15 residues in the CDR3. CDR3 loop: CASSIDDRGGYEQFF. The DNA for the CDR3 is TGTGCCAGTAGTATAGATGACAGGGGTGGCTATGAGCAGTTCTTC. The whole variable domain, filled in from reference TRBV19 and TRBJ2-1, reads DGGITQSPKYLFRKEGQNVTLSCEQNLNHDAMYWYRQDPGQGLRLIYYSQIVNDFQKGDIAEGYSVSREKKESFPLTVTSAQKNPTAFYLCASSIDDRGGYEQFFGPGTRLTVL.

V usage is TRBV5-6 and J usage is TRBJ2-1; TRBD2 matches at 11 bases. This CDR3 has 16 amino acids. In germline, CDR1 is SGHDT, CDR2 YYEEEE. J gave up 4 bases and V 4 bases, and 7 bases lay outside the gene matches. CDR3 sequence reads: CASSPLGLAVYNEQFF. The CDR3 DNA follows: TGTGCCAGCAGCCCTCTGGGACTAGCGGTTTACAATGAGCAGTTCTTC.

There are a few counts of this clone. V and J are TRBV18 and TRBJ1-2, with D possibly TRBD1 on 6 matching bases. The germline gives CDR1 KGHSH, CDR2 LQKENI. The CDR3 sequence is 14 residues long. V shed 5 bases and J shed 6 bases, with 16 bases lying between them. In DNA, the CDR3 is TGTGCCAGCTCAACTACAGGGAACTCGAATGGCTACACCTTC. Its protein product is CASSTTGNSNGYTF.

The CDR3 nucleotides read TGTGCCTGGAGTGTAATGGACAGTAACTATGGCTACACCTTC. Residues: CAWSVMDSNYGYTF. This sequence joins TRBV30 and TRBJ1-2; D possibly corresponds to TRBD1 (6 bases). Trimming left V 0 bases short and J 1 base short, with 9 bases between. Per the germline V gene, CDR1 is GTSNPN and CDR2 is SVGIG (reference sequence). The CDR3 is 14 residues long.

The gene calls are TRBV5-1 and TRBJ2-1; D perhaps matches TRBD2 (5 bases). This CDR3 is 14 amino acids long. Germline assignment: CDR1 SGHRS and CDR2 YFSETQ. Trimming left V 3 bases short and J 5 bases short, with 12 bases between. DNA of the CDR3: TGCGCCAGCAGCTCCAGCGGCCTCCACAATGAGCAGTTCTTC. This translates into CASSSSGLHNEQFF.

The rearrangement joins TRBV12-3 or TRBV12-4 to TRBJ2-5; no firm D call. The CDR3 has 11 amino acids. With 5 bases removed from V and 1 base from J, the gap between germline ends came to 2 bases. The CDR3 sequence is CASSRQETQYF. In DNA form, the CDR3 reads TGTGCCAGCAGTCGCCAAGAGACCCAGTACTTC.

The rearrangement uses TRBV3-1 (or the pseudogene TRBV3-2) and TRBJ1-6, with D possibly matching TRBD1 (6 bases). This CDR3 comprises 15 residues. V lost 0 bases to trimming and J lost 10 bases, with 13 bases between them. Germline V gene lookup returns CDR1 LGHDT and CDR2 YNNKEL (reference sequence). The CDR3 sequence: CASSQDAWDTSPLHF. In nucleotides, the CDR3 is TGTGCCAGCAGCCAAGACGCCTGGGACACATCACCCCTCCACTTT.

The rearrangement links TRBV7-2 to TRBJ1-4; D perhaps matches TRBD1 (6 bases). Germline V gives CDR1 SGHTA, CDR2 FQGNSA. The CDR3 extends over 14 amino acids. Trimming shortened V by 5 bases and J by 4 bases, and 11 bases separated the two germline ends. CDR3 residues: CASSRDRSNEKLFF. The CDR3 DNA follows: TGTGCCAGCAGCCGCGACAGGAGTAATGAAAAACTGTTTTTT.